This paragraph covers one T cell receptor (beta chain) sequence. The source of the sample is a study of neoadjuvant anti-PD-1 for oral cavity cancer. V shed 1 base and J shed 1 base, with 10 bases lying between them. Germline V gene data show CDR1 as SGHRS and CDR2 as YFSETQ. The CDR3 runs to 15 residues. Time point described: after neoadjuvant nivolumab, at surgical resection. Data came from immunoSEQ multiplex PCR; TCRdb stores just in-frame clones and leaves some out. Here the sample spans 55,000 to 80,000 clones, about 90% being singletons. This TCR was sampled from a person aged 35-79 years with oral cavity squamous cell carcinoma. The chain joins TRBV5-1 to TRBJ2-3; D ambiguous. Sequenced here: PBMCs, sampled after nivolumab (anti-PD-1) treatment. The CDR3 reads CASSLQRAGTDTQYF. The CDR3 region has the DNA TGCGCCAGCAGCTTGCAACGGGCTGGCACAGATACGCAGTATTTT.